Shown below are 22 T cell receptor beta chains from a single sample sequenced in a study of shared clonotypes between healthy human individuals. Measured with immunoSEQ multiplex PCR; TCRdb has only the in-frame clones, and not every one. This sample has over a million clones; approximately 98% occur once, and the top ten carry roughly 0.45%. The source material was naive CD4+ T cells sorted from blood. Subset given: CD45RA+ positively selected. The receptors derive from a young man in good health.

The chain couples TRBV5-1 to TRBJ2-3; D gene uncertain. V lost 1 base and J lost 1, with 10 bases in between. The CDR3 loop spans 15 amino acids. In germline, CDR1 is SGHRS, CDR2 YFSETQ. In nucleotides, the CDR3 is TGCGCCAGCAGCTTGCTCGCGGCGGGCACAGATACGCAGTATTTT. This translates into CASSLLAAGTDTQYF.

CDR3 nucleotide sequence: TGCAGCGTTGTGCTAGCGGGAGGTTCGGACGAGCAGTACTTC. Its translation is CSVVLAGGSDEQYF. The chain combines TRBV29-1 with TRBJ2-7; 11 bases line up with TRBD2. J lost 5 bases, V lost 4 bases, and 7 bases had no gene match. CDR1 and CDR2 (germline): SQVTM, ANQGSEA. The CDR3 extends over 14 amino acids.

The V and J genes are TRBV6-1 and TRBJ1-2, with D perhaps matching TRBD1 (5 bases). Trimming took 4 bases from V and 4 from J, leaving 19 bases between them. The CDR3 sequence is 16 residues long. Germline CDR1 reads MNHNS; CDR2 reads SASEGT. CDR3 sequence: CASSGPGRREGYGYTF. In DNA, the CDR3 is TGTGCCAGCAGTGGGCCGGGCCGCAGGGAAGGCTATGGCTACACCTTC.

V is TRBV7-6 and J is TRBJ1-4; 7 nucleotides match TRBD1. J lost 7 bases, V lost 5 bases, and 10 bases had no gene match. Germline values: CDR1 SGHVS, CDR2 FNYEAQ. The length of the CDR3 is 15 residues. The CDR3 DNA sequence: TGTGCCAGCAGCCAGAGAGATAGGGGGCGTGAAAAACTGTTTTTT. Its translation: CASSQRDRGREKLFF.

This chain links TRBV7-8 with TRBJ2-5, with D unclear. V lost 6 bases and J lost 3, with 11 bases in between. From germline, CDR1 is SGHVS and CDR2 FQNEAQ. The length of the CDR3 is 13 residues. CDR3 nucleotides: TGTGCCAGCAGTGACCGAAGCGAAGAGACCCAGTACTTC. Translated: CASSDRSEETQYF.

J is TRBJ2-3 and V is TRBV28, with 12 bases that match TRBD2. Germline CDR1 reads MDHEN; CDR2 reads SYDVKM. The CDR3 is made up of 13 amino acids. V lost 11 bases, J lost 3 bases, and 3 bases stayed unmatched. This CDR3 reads CAHLAGGTDTQYF. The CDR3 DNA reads TGTGCCCACCTAGCGGGAGGGACAGATACGCAGTATTTT.

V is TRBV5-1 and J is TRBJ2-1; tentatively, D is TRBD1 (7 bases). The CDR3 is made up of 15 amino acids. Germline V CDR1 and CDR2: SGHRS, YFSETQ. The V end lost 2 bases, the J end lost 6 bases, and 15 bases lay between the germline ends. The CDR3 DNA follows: TGCGCCAGCAGCTTATCAGGGGGGTTCGCCAATGAGCAGTTCTTC. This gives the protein CASSLSGGFANEQFF.

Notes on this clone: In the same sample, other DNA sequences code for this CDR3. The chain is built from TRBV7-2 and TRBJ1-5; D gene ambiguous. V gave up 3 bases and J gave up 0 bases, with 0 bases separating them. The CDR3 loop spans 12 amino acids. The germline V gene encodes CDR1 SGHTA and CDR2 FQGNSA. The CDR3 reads CASSFSNQPQHF. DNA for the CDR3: TGTGCCAGCAGCTTTAGCAATCAGCCCCAGCATTTT.

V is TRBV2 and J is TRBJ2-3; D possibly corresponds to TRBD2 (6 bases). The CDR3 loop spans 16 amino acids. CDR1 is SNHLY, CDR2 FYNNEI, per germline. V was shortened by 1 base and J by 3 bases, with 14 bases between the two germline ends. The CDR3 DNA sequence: TGTGCCAGCAGTGAAGTGGGACTGACGGATACAGATACGCAGTATTTT. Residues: CASSEVGLTDTDTQYF.

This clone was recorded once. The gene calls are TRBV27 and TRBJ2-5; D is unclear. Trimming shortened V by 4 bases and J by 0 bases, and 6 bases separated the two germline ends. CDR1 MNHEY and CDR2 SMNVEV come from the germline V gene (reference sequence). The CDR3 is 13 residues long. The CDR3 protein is CASSYSYQETQYF. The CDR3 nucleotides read TGTGCCAGCAGTTACTCGTACCAAGAGACCCAGTACTTC.

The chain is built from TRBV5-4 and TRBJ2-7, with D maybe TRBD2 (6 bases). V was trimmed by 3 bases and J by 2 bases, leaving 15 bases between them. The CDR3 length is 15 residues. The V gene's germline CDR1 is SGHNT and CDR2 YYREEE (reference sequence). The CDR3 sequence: CASSSGLSIAYEQYF. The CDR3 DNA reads TGTGCCAGCAGCTCTGGACTAAGTATTGCCTACGAGCAGTACTTC.

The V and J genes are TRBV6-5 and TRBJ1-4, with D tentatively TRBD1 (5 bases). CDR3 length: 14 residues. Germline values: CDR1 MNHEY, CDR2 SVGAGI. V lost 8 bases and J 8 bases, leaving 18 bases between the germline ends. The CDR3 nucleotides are TGTGCCAGCCGGAAAGCGGGGCTTGGGGAAAAACTGTTTTTT. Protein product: CASRKAGLGEKLFF.

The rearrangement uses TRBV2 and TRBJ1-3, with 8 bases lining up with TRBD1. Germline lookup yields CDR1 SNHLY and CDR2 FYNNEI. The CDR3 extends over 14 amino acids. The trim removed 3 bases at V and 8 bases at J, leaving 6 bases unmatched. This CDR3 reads CASSEGRGPDTIYF. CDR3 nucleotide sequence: TGTGCCAGCAGTGAGGGCAGGGGGCCGGACACCATATATTTT.

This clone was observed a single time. Written as DNA, the CDR3 is TGTGCCAGCAGTTCCCCGGGACTAGCGGGGACCTACGAGCAGTACTTC. As protein: CASSSPGLAGTYEQYF. The chain couples TRBV6-5 to TRBJ2-7, with 13 bases that match TRBD2. Germline trimming cut 4 bases from V and 2 bases from J; bases unmatched to any gene: 5. The CDR3 is 16 amino acids. Germline V CDR1 and CDR2: MNHEY, SVGAGI.

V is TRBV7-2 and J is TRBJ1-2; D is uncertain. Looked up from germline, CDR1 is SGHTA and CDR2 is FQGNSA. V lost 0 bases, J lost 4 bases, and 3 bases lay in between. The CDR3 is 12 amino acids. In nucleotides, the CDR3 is TGTGCCAGCAGCTTAGCGCTCTATGGCTACACCTTC. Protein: CASSLALYGYTF.

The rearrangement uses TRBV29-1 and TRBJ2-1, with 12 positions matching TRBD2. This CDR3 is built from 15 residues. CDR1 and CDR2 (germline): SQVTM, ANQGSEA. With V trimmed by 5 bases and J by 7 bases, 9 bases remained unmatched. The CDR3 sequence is CSVPRTSGKSNEQFF. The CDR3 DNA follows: TGCAGCGTTCCGAGGACTAGCGGGAAGTCAAATGAGCAGTTCTTC.

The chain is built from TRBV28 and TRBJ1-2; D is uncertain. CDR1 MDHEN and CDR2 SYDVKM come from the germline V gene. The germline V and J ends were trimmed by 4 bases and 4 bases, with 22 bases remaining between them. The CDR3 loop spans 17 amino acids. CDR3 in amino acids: CASSSFADLDFVYGYTF. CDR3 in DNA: TGTGCCAGCAGTTCTTTTGCCGACCTCGACTTTGTCTATGGCTACACCTTC.

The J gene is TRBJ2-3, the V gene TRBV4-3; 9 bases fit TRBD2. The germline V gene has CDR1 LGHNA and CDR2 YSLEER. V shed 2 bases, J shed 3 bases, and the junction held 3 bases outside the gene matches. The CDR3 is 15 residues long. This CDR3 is CASSQQAGGTDTQYF. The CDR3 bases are TGCGCCAGCAGCCAACAAGCGGGAGGAACAGATACGCAGTATTTT.

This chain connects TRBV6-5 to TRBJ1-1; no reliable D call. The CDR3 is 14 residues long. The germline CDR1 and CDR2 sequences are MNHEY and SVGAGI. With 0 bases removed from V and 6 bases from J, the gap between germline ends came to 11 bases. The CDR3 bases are TGTGCCAGCAGTTACTCGACTGGAAGGGCTGAAGCTTTCTTT. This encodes CASSYSTGRAEAFF.

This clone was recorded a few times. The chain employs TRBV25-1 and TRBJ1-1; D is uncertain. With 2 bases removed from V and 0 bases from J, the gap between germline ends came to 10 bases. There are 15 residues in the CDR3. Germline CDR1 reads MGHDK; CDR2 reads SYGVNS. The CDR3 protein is CASSEEAFMNTEAFF. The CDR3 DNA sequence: TGTGCCAGCAGTGAAGAGGCCTTTATGAACACTGAAGCTTTCTTT.

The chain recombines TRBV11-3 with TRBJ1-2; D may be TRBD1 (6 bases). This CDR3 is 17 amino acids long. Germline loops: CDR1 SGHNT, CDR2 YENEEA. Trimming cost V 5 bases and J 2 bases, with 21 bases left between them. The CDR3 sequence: CASSLPGVGGRNYGYTF. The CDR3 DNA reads TGTGCCAGCAGCCTACCAGGCGTTGGGGGGCGCAACTATGGCTACACCTTC.

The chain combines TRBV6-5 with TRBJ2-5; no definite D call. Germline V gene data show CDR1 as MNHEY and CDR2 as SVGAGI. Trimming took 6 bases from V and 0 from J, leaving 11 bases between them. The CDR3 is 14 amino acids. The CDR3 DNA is TGTGCCAGCAGCCACAAGAGATACCAAGAGACCCAGTACTTC. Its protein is CASSHKRYQETQYF.